The rows below give T cell receptor beta chains drawn from one sample of a study of Ad26.COV2.S vaccination and SARS-CoV-2 variants. Here immunoSEQ multiplex PCR was the method, and the copy in TCRdb shows in-frame clones only, minus some. The sample holds fewer than 500,000 clones, around 91% seen once. The sequencing used peripheral blood, collected in a trial of Ad26.COV2.S vaccine versus placebo. The source is a person between 18 and 60 years old who received the Ad26.COV2.S COVID-19 vaccine or a placebo. The CDR3 runs from the conserved cysteine through the conserved F or W.

J gene: TRBJ2-3
V gene: TRBV5-4
CDR3 protein: CASSLSGSTDTQYF

J gene: TRBJ2-7
V gene: TRBV6-2/TRBV6-3
CDR3 protein: CASSYELSSYEQYF

J gene: TRBJ2-5
V gene: TRBV7-9
CDR3 protein: CASSSGPAAETQYF

J gene: TRBJ2-1
V gene: TRBV2
CDR3 protein: CASTPSGPSGRFF

J gene: TRBJ1-5
V gene: TRBV28
CDR3 protein: CASSKDRAGNQPQHF

J gene: TRBJ2-3
V gene: TRBV11-2
CDR3 protein: CASSFGVAGGLTDTQYF

J gene: TRBJ2-7
V gene: TRBV11-2
CDR3 protein: CASKLDRGPVGYEQYF

J gene: TRBJ1-1
V gene: TRBV4-3
CDR3 protein: CASSQDLSQREAFF

J gene: TRBJ2-1
V gene: TRBV6-2/TRBV6-3
CDR3 protein: CASSRQSLYNEQFF

J gene: TRBJ1-1
V gene: TRBV7-9
CDR3 protein: CASSVGTAGTEAFF

J gene: TRBJ2-7
V gene: TRBV12-3/TRBV12-4
CDR3 protein: CASRPGSSYEQYF

J gene: TRBJ2-7
V gene: TRBV29-1
CDR3 protein: CSARTDIYEQYF

J gene: TRBJ2-7
V gene: TRBV29-1
CDR3 protein: CSARPGQSSYEQYF

J gene: TRBJ2-7
V gene: TRBV7-6
CDR3 protein: CASSSQVTSYEQYF

J gene: TRBJ2-7
V gene: TRBV7-8
CDR3 protein: CASSFQGRTYEQYF

J gene: TRBJ2-1
V gene: TRBV7-3
CDR3 protein: CASSSGLAGYNEQFF

J gene: TRBJ2-2
V gene: TRBV2
CDR3 protein: CASIAPGTANTGELFF

J gene: TRBJ2-1
V gene: TRBV18
CDR3 protein: CASSPGTGGPLSMVEQFF

J gene: TRBJ2-2
V gene: TRBV10-3
CDR3 protein: CAISALGRGSTGELFF

J gene: TRBJ2-5
V gene: TRBV7-9
CDR3 protein: CASSGQSQETQYF

J gene: TRBJ2-7
V gene: TRBV7-2
CDR3 protein: CASSLPPRLAGGGEQYF

J gene: TRBJ2-1
V gene: TRBV6-2/TRBV6-3
CDR3 protein: CASSYSGRYNEQFF

J gene: TRBJ1-2
V gene: TRBV15
CDR3 protein: CATSLAWDRRRYGYTF

J gene: TRBJ2-1
V gene: TRBV30
CDR3 protein: CAWSSGGYNEQFF

J gene: TRBJ2-6
V gene: TRBV6-4
CDR3 protein: CASSDGGAGANVLTF

J gene: TRBJ2-3
V gene: TRBV9
CDR3 protein: CASSVLSYYAGGPTDTQYF

J gene: TRBJ2-1
V gene: TRBV5-1
CDR3 protein: CASQGARTYNEQFF

J gene: TRBJ2-5
V gene: TRBV2
CDR3 protein: CASGRYRETQYF

J gene: TRBJ2-3
V gene: TRBV30
CDR3 protein: CAWSVNPSGADTQYF

J gene: TRBJ2-2
V gene: TRBV24-1
CDR3 protein: CATSDFGRNTGELFF

J gene: TRBJ2-1
V gene: TRBV7-3
CDR3 protein: CASSPGTSGTEQFF

J gene: TRBJ2-1
V gene: TRBV5-1
CDR3 protein: CASRRGLAGVSGTDEQFF

J gene: TRBJ2-1
V gene: TRBV29-1
CDR3 protein: CSVARTGLYNEQFF

J gene: TRBJ1-2
V gene: TRBV12-3/TRBV12-4
CDR3 protein: CASSSPGRGYTF

J gene: TRBJ2-5
V gene: TRBV5-4
CDR3 protein: CASSFPGQLFAETQYF